These 32 T cell receptor beta chains were sequenced from one sample in a study of type 1 regulatory T cells. These receptors' targets are unknown. Broader study findings: Compared with non-Tr1 cells, Tr1 cells showed a narrower TCR repertoire.

TCRdb fed the reads into MiXCR, producing one record per CDR3 protein. This sample has tens of thousands of distinct CDR3 sequences; under 25% occur once, and the top ten carry more than 7.5%. The sample was cultured type 1 regulatory T (Tr1) cells, either the whole culture or a sorted fraction (not recorded which). The receptors originated from a human donor in good health.

This clonotype has more than one count but fewer than ten. The V gene is TRBV20-1, the J gene TRBJ2-1; 10 bases are shared with TRBD2. The V segment lost 0 bases and the J segment 3 bases; nucleotides outside the gene matches: 2. The CDR3 is 15 residues long. CDR1 DFQATT and CDR2 SNEGSKA come from the germline V gene (reference sequence). CDR3 region: CSARDGTSVYNEQFF. DNA of the CDR3: TGCAGTGCTAGAGACGGGACTAGCGTCTACAATGAGCAGTTCTTC.

This chain uses TRBV13 with TRBJ2-7; 9 positions agree with TRBD2. With V trimmed by 2 bases and J by 2 bases, 7 bases remained unmatched. This CDR3 contains 16 residues. Germline V gene data show CDR1 as PRHDT and CDR2 as FYEKMQ (reference sequence). Here the CDR3 reads CASSLSIASGTYEQYF. The CDR3 DNA sequence: TGTGCCAGCAGCTTAAGTATTGCTAGCGGGACCTACGAGCAGTACTTC.

The chain combines TRBV5-1 with TRBJ2-1, with TRBD2 as a possible D gene (6 bases). The CDR3 totals 14 residues. V was cut by 7 bases and J by 2 bases, with 13 bases left in between. CDR1 is SGHRS and CDR2 is YFSETQ in the germline V gene. The DNA of the CDR3 is TGCGCCAGCTACCGGGACTCTCCCTACAATGAGCAGTTCTTC. Translating gives CASYRDSPYNEQFF.

This clonotype was detected only a few times. The J gene is TRBJ2-3, the V gene TRBV20-1; D is unresolved. CDR1 DFQATT and CDR2 SNEGSKA come from the germline V gene (reference sequence). V was trimmed by 6 bases and J by 8 bases, leaving 27 bases between them. CDR3 length: 16 residues. CDR3 residues: CSAYLPPRRRWGTQYF. The DNA for the CDR3 is TGCAGTGCCTACCTCCCGCCTCGCCGCCGGTGGGGTACGCAGTATTTT.

The chain is built from TRBV18 and TRBJ2-7, with TRBD1 matching over 8 bases. V was pared by 2 bases and J by 3 bases, with 3 bases of the junction left unmatched. The germline V gene has CDR1 KGHSH and CDR2 LQKENI. This CDR3 has 14 amino acids. The CDR3 here is CASSPRTGIYEQYF. CDR3 DNA sequence: TGTGCCAGCTCACCAAGGACAGGGATCTACGAGCAGTACTTC.

This clonotype turned up a few times. The CDR3 DNA is TGTGCCACCAGCAGAGAGTCCGGGGGCTATGGCTACACCTTC. Amino acids: CATSRESGGYGYTF. The rearrangement links TRBV15 to TRBJ1-2; TRBD1 is a possible D gene (5 bases). The CDR3 spans 14 residues. Trimming removed 0 bases at V and 4 bases at J, with 9 bases between. Looked up from germline, CDR1 is LNHNV and CDR2 is YYDKDF (reference sequence).

This clonotype has only a few counts. The chain is built from TRBV7-9 and TRBJ1-1, with 8 bases lining up with TRBD1. The CDR3 sequence is 12 residues long. Unmatched junction bases numbered 0, after V lost 5 bases and J lost 4 bases. CDR1 is SEHNR and CDR2 is FQNEAQ in the germline V gene (reference sequence). As DNA, the CDR3 is TGTGCCAGCAGCACAGGGGGCACTGAAGCTTTCTTT. Translated, it gives CASSTGGTEAFF.

This clonotype has ten or more counts. The gene calls are TRBV5-1 and TRBJ2-6; 8 bases are a match to TRBD1. The germline CDR1 and CDR2 sequences are SGHRS and YFSETQ. The ends lost 4 bases at V and 0 bases at J; junction bases unmatched: 6. This CDR3 has 17 amino acids. The CDR3 region is CASSKDRGNSGANVLTF. The DNA for the CDR3 is TGCGCCAGCAGCAAAGACAGGGGAAACTCTGGGGCCAACGTCCTGACTTTC.

This clonotype was counted between two and nine times. This chain connects TRBV6-1 to TRBJ2-2, with 9 bases that match TRBD2. The length of the CDR3 is 14 residues. V was clipped by 9 bases and J by 5 bases; unmatched bases: 7. CDR1 and CDR2 (germline): MNHNS, SASEGT. The CDR3 DNA is TGTGCCAGTGAAGGCGGGAGGGTAACCGGGGAGCTGTTTTTT. Amino acids: CASEGGRVTGELFF.

V is TRBV5-1 and J is TRBJ2-2; TRBD2 matches at 8 bases. The CDR3 length is 18 residues. Unmatched junction bases numbered 11, after V lost 4 bases and J lost 0 bases. The germline gives CDR1 SGHRS, CDR2 YFSETQ. The CDR3 region has the DNA TGCGCCAGCAGCGGAGGAGCTACTAGCGGACCGAACACCGGGGAGCTGTTTTTT. It encodes CASSGGATSGPNTGELFF.

CDR3 in DNA: TGTGCCAGCAGCTTATTCGGGACTGCCTCTCACAATGAGCAGTTCTTC. Amino acids: CASSLFGTASHNEQFF. The J gene is TRBJ2-1, the V gene TRBV11-2, with TRBD2 as a possible D gene (6 bases). The CDR3 spans 16 residues. V gave up 2 bases and J gave up 5 bases, with 16 bases separating them. Germline V gene sequence: CDR1 SGHAT, CDR2 FQNNGV.

CDR3 bases: TGTGCCACCAGCAGAGTTGGGGGAGGGGGCGAGCAGTACTTC. Amino acid sequence: CATSRVGGGGEQYF. The chain combines TRBV15 with TRBJ2-7; D is perhaps TRBD2 (7 bases). Germline-derived CDR1 and CDR2 are LNHNV and YYDKDF (reference sequence). There are 14 residues in the CDR3. V lost 1 base and J 6 bases, leaving 13 bases between the germline ends.

This clonotype was picked up many times. The J gene is TRBJ2-1, the V gene TRBV25-1, with 15 nucleotides matching TRBD2. Looked up from germline, CDR1 is MGHDK and CDR2 is SYGVNS. V was clipped by 3 bases and J by 0 bases; unmatched bases: 6. The CDR3 is 19 residues long. The CDR3: CASSDTGTSGRSSYNEQFF. The CDR3 nucleotides read TGTGCCAGCAGTGATACCGGGACTAGCGGGAGGAGCTCCTACAATGAGCAGTTCTTC.

This clonotype was seen a handful of times. The rearrangement joins TRBV12-3 or TRBV12-4 to TRBJ2-1; no firm D call. Trimming took off 6 bases at V and 2 bases at J, with 14 bases between the two ends. The CDR3 runs 15 residues. As DNA, the CDR3 is TGTGCCAGCAGCTCCGGAGTGGGGACCTACAATGAGCAGTTCTTC. It codes for CASSSGVGTYNEQFF.

This clonotype was seen more than once but under ten times. This chain connects TRBV6-5 to TRBJ1-2, with 7 nucleotides matching TRBD1. This CDR3 is built from 13 residues. Losses at the gene ends were 6 bases for V and 5 bases for J; bases not matched to a gene: 6. Germline values: CDR1 MNHEY, CDR2 SVGAGI. CDR3 bases: TGTGCCAGCAGGGGAGCAGGGGGTTATGGCTACACCTTC. Translated: CASRGAGGYGYTF.

This chain joins TRBV7-9 and TRBJ2-2; D call uncertain. CDR3 length equals 13 residues. Deletions cut 3 bases from V and 6 bases from J, with 8 bases between. CDR1 and CDR2 from the germline V gene are SEHNR and FQNEAQ (reference sequence). Here the CDR3 DNA reads TGTGCCAGCAGCTTTTCACGGCCCGGGGAGCTGTTTTTT. Its protein is CASSFSRPGELFF.

This clonotype was seen a few times. The chain couples TRBV20-1 to TRBJ1-4; 7 bases align to TRBD1. J gave up 8 bases and V 6 bases, and 12 bases lay outside the gene matches. This CDR3 spans 14 amino acids. CDR1 is DFQATT and CDR2 is SNEGSKA in the germline V gene (reference sequence). The CDR3 is CSANPTGYNEKLFF. The CDR3 DNA reads as TGCAGTGCCAACCCGACAGGGTACAACGAAAAACTGTTTTTT.

This sequence joins TRBV5-6 and TRBJ1-1, with D tentatively TRBD1 (5 bases). Trimming took 4 bases from V and 6 from J, leaving 7 bases between them. The CDR3 contains 11 residues. Germline-derived CDR1 and CDR2 are SGHDT and YYEEEE. The CDR3 region is CASSTTAEAFF. CDR3 nucleotides: TGTGCCAGCAGCACGACAGCTGAAGCTTTCTTT.

Many counts were recorded for this clonotype. CDR3 loop: CASSITRDIRLDSPLHF. The DNA for the CDR3 is TGTGCCAGCAGTATCACCCGGGACATTAGACTGGATTCACCCCTCCACTTT. This sequence joins TRBV6-6 and TRBJ1-6; D perhaps matches TRBD1 (6 bases). This CDR3 is built from 17 residues. V was pared by 5 bases and J by 8 bases, with 22 bases between. CDR1 MNHNY and CDR2 SVGAGI come from the germline V gene (reference sequence).

This clonotype was recorded a few times. The rearrangement uses TRBV7-9 and TRBJ2-2, with 8 bases matching TRBD1. The CDR3 consists of 16 residues. Germline loops: CDR1 SEHNR, CDR2 FQNEAQ (reference sequence). Trimming removed 11 bases from V and 5 bases from J; junction bases left unmatched: 16. CDR3: CAAASARTGWTGELFF. The CDR3 DNA is TGTGCCGCAGCATCCGCCAGGACAGGGTGGACCGGGGAGCTGTTTTTT.

The sample holds many counts of this clonotype. CDR3 DNA sequence: TGTGCCAGCAGCCCGACTAGGGAGACCCAGTACTTC. Residues: CASSPTRETQYF. This sequence joins TRBV7-2 and TRBJ2-5; tentative D call: TRBD2 (6 bases). Trimming took 5 bases from V and 5 from J, leaving 9 bases between them. Per the germline V gene, CDR1 is SGHTA and CDR2 is FQGNSA. CDR3 length equals 12 residues.

The chain links TRBV28 to TRBJ2-1, with TRBD2 matching 10 bases. CDR1 MDHEN and CDR2 SYDVKM come from the germline V gene. Unmatched junction bases numbered 4, after V lost 7 bases and J lost 1 base. There are 15 residues in the CDR3. CDR3 bases: TGTGCCAGCACTAGCGGGGGAACTTCCTACAATGAGCAGTTCTTC. Translating gives CASTSGGTSYNEQFF.

This chain joins TRBV5-5 and TRBJ2-7; 7 bases map to TRBD2. The CDR3 has 14 amino acids. The J segment lost 3 bases and the V segment lost 3 bases, leaving 6 bases of the junction unmatched. The germline gives CDR1 SGHKS, CDR2 YYEKEE (reference sequence). The DNA of the CDR3 is TGTGCCAGCAGCTCCCGCGGGAGCGGCTACGAGCAGTACTTC. It specifies CASSSRGSGYEQYF.

CDR3 nucleotide sequence: TGTGCCAGCAGCTTAAGGGGCACGGCTAGCGGGAGGTCACACAATGAGCAGTTCTTC. This codes for CASSLRGTASGRSHNEQFF. J is TRBJ2-1 and V is TRBV7-2, with 11 bases lining up with TRBD2. V lost 2 bases, J lost 5 bases, and 14 bases stayed unmatched. CDR1 is SGHTA and CDR2 is FQGNSA in the germline V gene. The CDR3 is made up of 19 amino acids.

This clonotype was counted a few times. The rearrangement uses TRBV4-3 and TRBJ2-4, with 8 bases aligning to TRBD1. The V gene end was trimmed by 0 bases and the J gene end by 4 bases; junction bases not matched to a gene: 20. The CDR3 consists of 21 residues. Germline V gene lookup returns CDR1 LGHNA and CDR2 YSLEER. CDR3: CASSQDIPLGQGAFGKNIQYF. CDR3 coding DNA: TGCGCCAGCAGCCAAGATATCCCCCTCGGGCAGGGGGCCTTCGGGAAAAACATTCAGTACTTC.

This clonotype was seen a handful of times. V and J are TRBV19 and TRBJ2-2; D perhaps matches TRBD1 (6 bases). This CDR3 comprises 18 residues. Looked up from germline, CDR1 is LNHDA and CDR2 is SQIVND (reference sequence). V lost 1 base and J lost 6, with 21 bases in between. This CDR3 reads CASSIATKTGSGAGELFF. The CDR3 nucleotides are TGTGCCAGTAGTATAGCGACGAAAACAGGGTCCGGCGCCGGGGAGCTGTTTTTT. Full variable domain (missing parts from reference TRBV19 and TRBJ2-2): DGGITQSPKYLFRKEGQNVTLSCEQNLNHDAMYWYRQDPGQGLRLIYYSQIVNDFQKGDIAEGYSVSREKKESFPLTVTSAQKNPTAFYLCASSIATKTGSGAGELFFGEGSRLTVL.

The rearrangement joins TRBV7-2 to TRBJ2-7, with TRBD2 as a possible D gene (5 bases). The V gene lost 5 bases and the J gene lost 3 bases, with 11 bases spanning the gap. Germline-derived CDR1 and CDR2 are SGHTA and FQGNSA. The length of the CDR3 is 13 residues. The CDR3 DNA sequence: TGTGCCAGCAGCAAGCGGATCGACTACGAGCAGTACTTC. As protein: CASSKRIDYEQYF.

The sample holds one count of this clonotype. The limits of the CDR3 on the DNA are not certain, so only TCRdb's listed CDR3 is given. This rearrangement joins TRBV5-1 to TRBJ2-2; the table gives TRBD1 as D, unverified against the DNA. With termini counted, the CDR3 has 20 amino acids. Germline assignment: CDR1 SGHRS and CDR2 YFSETQ. The CDR3 sequence is CASSFYICSAVPGGTGELFF.

In its sample, this clonotype was seen a few times. V and J are TRBV9 and TRBJ2-1; D remains unclear. This CDR3 is 12 amino acids long. The ends were cut back, 0 bases at V and 6 bases at J, with 4 bases in the middle. The germline V gene encodes CDR1 SGDLS and CDR2 YYNGEE. The chain's CDR3 is CASSVDFNEQFF. CDR3 in DNA: TGTGCCAGCAGCGTAGACTTCAATGAGCAGTTCTTC. Combining the CDR3 with reference TRBV9 and TRBJ2-1 gives the whole variable domain DSGVTQTPKHLITATGQRVTLRCSPRSGDLSVYWYQQSLDQGLQFLIQYYNGEERAKGNILERFSAQQFPDLHSELNLSSLELGDSALYFCASSVDFNEQFFGPGTRLTVL.

This clonotype occurred a few times. The J gene is TRBJ1-2, the V gene TRBV2, with D hard to call. This CDR3 is built from 12 residues. CDR1 is SNHLY and CDR2 is FYNNEI in the germline V gene. V lost 5 bases and J 2 bases, leaving 6 bases between the germline ends. CDR3 amino acids: CASSQKNYGYTF. The CDR3 DNA reads TGTGCCAGCAGTCAGAAAAACTATGGCTACACCTTC.

J is TRBJ2-7 and V is TRBV11-2; weak D call: TRBD2 (6 bases). The V end was cut by 2 bases, the J end by 0 bases, with 20 bases between. The CDR3 loop spans 18 amino acids. Looked up from germline, CDR1 is SGHAT and CDR2 is FQNNGV. As DNA, the CDR3 is TGTGCCAGCAGCTTAAGGGACGCAGCCCCGGGGGTCTCCTACGAGCAGTACTTC. Amino acid sequence: CASSLRDAAPGVSYEQYF.

The chain carries TRBV5-1 and TRBJ1-1, with 7 bases identical to TRBD1. The CDR3 loop spans 14 amino acids. CDR1 SGHRS and CDR2 YFSETQ come from the germline V gene. J was trimmed by 8 bases and V by 3 bases; bases with no gene match: 10. CDR3 bases: TGCGCCAGCAGCTCCATGGGACAGACCCAGGAAGCTTTCTTT. Translating it yields CASSSMGQTQEAFF.